One sample yielded the 22 T cell receptor beta chains listed below, sequenced in a study of T cell repertoires in cytomegalovirus infection. TCRdb reanalysed the reads using MiXCR and keeps one entry per CDR3 protein. Of approximately 150,000 distinct CDR3 sequences in the sample, roughly 17% were seen once. Sample: CD8+ T cells from PBMCs. The receptor set was obtained from a human donor in good health (CMV status not recorded). Some clones in this sample may be carry-over from other donors' samples.

The J gene is TRBJ2-1, the V gene TRBV7-2; the D is unclear. Trimming removed 5 bases from V and 6 bases from J, with 2 bases in between. This CDR3 has 10 amino acids. Germline CDR1 reads SGHTA; CDR2 reads FQGNSA. CDR3 amino acids: CASSANEQFF. The DNA for the CDR3 is TGTGCCAGCAGCGCCAATGAGCAGTTCTTC.

This clonotype was counted only a few times. This sequence joins TRBV28 and TRBJ1-2; 7 positions agree with TRBD1. The CDR3 spans 14 residues. In germline, CDR1 is MDHEN, CDR2 SYDVKM. Trimming at V came to 6 bases and at J to 3 bases, leaving 7 bases not matched to a gene. The CDR3 protein is CASSLLGQYYGYTF. The CDR3 DNA reads TGTGCCAGCAGCCTACTGGGACAGTACTATGGCTACACCTTC.

This chain links TRBV6-5 with TRBJ2-3; 9 bases line up with TRBD2. The CDR3 is 13 amino acids. The V and J ends lost 4 bases and 10 bases, in that order; junction bases with no gene match: 6. Germline CDR1 reads MNHEY; CDR2 reads SVGAGI. CDR3 in DNA: TGTGCCAGCAGTTGGACTAGCGCGGGGTCGCAGTATTTT. As protein: CASSWTSAGSQYF.

Details on this clonotype: The junction differs from germline at one of its ends, possibly a read error. This sequence joins TRBV6-4 and TRBJ2-3; TRBD2 aligns across 10 bases. This CDR3 is 14 amino acids long. Germline CDR1 reads MRHNA; CDR2 reads SNTAGT. This chain's CDR3 is CDSSEAGGPDTQYF. The CDR3 nucleotides read TGTGACAGCAGTGAAGCGGGGGGGCCAGATACGCAGTATTTT.

This clonotype was observed a handful of times. The V and J genes are TRBV6-2 or TRBV6-3 and TRBJ2-7; D is unresolved. The length of the CDR3 is 13 residues. Germline V gives CDR1 MNHEY, CDR2 SVGEGT. The V end lost 6 bases, the J end lost 6 bases, and 15 bases lay between the germline ends. CDR3 nucleotide sequence: TGTGCCAGCAGCGAACCCCATGGGGTCGAGCAGTACTTC. This gives the protein CASSEPHGVEQYF.

This clonotype was seen ten or more times. The chain employs TRBV14 and TRBJ2-5; D may be TRBD2 (6 bases). The V end was cut by 1 base, the J end by 3 bases, with 15 bases between. Germline CDR1 and CDR2: SGHDN and FVKESK. This CDR3 spans 16 amino acids. The CDR3 spells CASSQGEAGRKETQYF. For the CDR3, the DNA is TGTGCCAGCAGCCAAGGGGAGGCGGGAAGAAAAGAGACCCAGTACTTC. The full variable domain, completed using reference TRBV14 and TRBJ2-5, is EAGVTQFPSHSVIEKGQTVTLRCDPISGHDNLYWYRRVMGKEIKFLLHFVKESKQDESGMPNNRFLAERTGGTYSTLKVQPAELEDSGVYFCASSQGEAGRKETQYFGPGTRLLVL.

V gene TRBV7-9 combines with J gene TRBJ1-4, with a possible D match to TRBD1 (6 bases). Trimming left V 5 bases short and J 8 bases short, with 18 bases between. Germline CDR1 reads SEHNR; CDR2 reads FQNEAQ (reference sequence). This CDR3 region has 15 residues. This CDR3 reads CASSASGASPEKLFF. In DNA, the CDR3 is TGTGCCAGCAGCGCGTCAGGGGCTTCCCCCGAAAAACTGTTTTTT.

The V and J genes are TRBV9 and TRBJ2-1, with TRBD2 as a possible D gene (5 bases). Trimming stripped 1 base from V and 0 bases from J, with 11 bases between. Germline values: CDR1 SGDLS, CDR2 YYNGEE. CDR3 length: 16 residues. The CDR3, as DNA: TGTGCCAGCAGCGTAAGAAGCAGCGGCTCCTACAATGAGCAGTTCTTC. Its translation is CASSVRSSGSYNEQFF.

The rearrangement links TRBV7-6 to TRBJ2-6; 9 nucleotides match TRBD1. Losses at the gene ends were 0 bases for V and 3 bases for J; bases not matched to a gene: 6. The germline V gene has CDR1 SGHVS and CDR2 FNYEAQ. The CDR3 consists of 18 residues. CDR3 bases: TGTGCCAGCAGCTTAGCCGGGACAGGGAATGGTGGGGCCAACGTCCTGACTTTC. Residues: CASSLAGTGNGGANVLTF.

The chain has TRBV20-1 and TRBJ1-5; D remains unclear. V was cut by 3 bases and J by 11 bases, with 23 bases left in between. From germline, CDR1 is DFQATT and CDR2 SNEGSKA (reference sequence). CDR3 length: 15 amino acids. As DNA, the CDR3 is TGCAGTGCTAGGCCCCCCGGGAGGCCACTCCTAACCCAGCATTTT. Translation: CSARPPGRPLLTQHF.

This chain joins TRBV30 and TRBJ1-1; D is uncertain. CDR1 is GTSNPN and CDR2 is SVGIG in the germline V gene (reference sequence). Trimming removed 2 bases at V and 2 bases at J, with 3 bases between. The CDR3 is 11 amino acids. The CDR3 spells CAWSFNTEAFF. The CDR3 DNA reads TGTGCCTGGAGTTTTAACACTGAAGCTTTCTTT.

Regarding this clonotype: A much larger clone sits a single nucleotide away, making a read error possible. The V and J genes are TRBV7-2 and TRBJ2-7; D remains ambiguous. Per germline, CDR1 SGHTA and CDR2 FQGNSA. CDR3 length: 13 amino acids. CDR3 residues: CASSFNVFYEKYF. The CDR3 DNA reads TGTGCCAGCAGCTTCAACGTATTTTACGAGAAGTACTTC.

This clonotype turned up a few times. The CDR3 region has the DNA TGCAGCGTTGAAGAGAAACTGTTCGGCTCTGGGGCCAACGTCCTGACTTTC. This gives the protein CSVEEKLFGSGANVLTF. The chain combines TRBV29-1 with TRBJ2-6; D call uncertain. Trimming shortened V by 0 bases and J by 0 bases, and 12 bases separated the two germline ends. The CDR3 length is 17 residues. The germline V gene has CDR1 SQVTM and CDR2 ANQGSEA.

The chain combines TRBV7-9 with TRBJ1-1; 8 positions match TRBD1. This CDR3 comprises 16 residues. The V gene end was trimmed by 4 bases and the J gene end by 5 bases; junction bases not matched to a gene: 12. In germline, CDR1 is SEHNR, CDR2 FQNEAQ (reference sequence). The CDR3 bases are TGTGCCAGCAGCTCCCGGACAGGGCAGACGAGGACTGAAGCTTTCTTT. This gives the protein CASSSRTGQTRTEAFF.

CDR3 region: CASSLGTGDWTYEQYF. DNA for the CDR3: TGTGCCAGCAGTTTAGGGACAGGGGATTGGACCTACGAGCAGTACTTC. The V and J genes are TRBV28 and TRBJ2-7; 10 nucleotides line up with TRBD1. Germline V gives CDR1 MDHEN, CDR2 SYDVKM. V lost 2 bases to trimming and J lost 2 bases; unmatched junction nucleotides: 6. The CDR3 runs to 16 residues.

The chain combines TRBV12-3 or TRBV12-4 with TRBJ1-1; 7 nucleotides align to TRBD1. The CDR3 totals 12 residues. V gave up 5 bases and J gave up 6 bases; unmatched junction bases: 3. The CDR3 sequence is CASSNRGPEAFF. The CDR3 coding sequence is TGTGCCAGCAGTAACAGGGGCCCTGAAGCTTTCTTT.

The CDR3: CSARVGEQYF. The DNA for the CDR3 is TGCAGTGCTAGAGTAGGGGAGCAGTACTTC. This chain links TRBV20-1 with TRBJ2-7, with D unclear. V was cut by 1 base and J by 7 bases, with 5 bases left in between. CDR3 size: 10 residues. Germline values: CDR1 DFQATT, CDR2 SNEGSKA (reference sequence).

This clonotype was seen more than once but under ten times. This chain links TRBV12-3 or TRBV12-4 with TRBJ2-1; 7 bases are a match to TRBD1. The J segment lost 14 bases and the V segment lost 6 bases, leaving 13 bases of the junction unmatched. This CDR3 has 13 amino acids. The CDR3 here is CASRPTLQGKKFF. The CDR3, as DNA: TGTGCCAGCAGACCCACCCTACAGGGGAAAAAGTTCTTC.

This clonotype has a handful of counts. The chain recombines TRBV6-1 with TRBJ2-7; D gene unclear. The length of the CDR3 is 12 residues. Germline V gene lookup returns CDR1 MNHNS and CDR2 SASEGT. V lost 3 bases and J 3 bases, leaving 6 bases between the germline ends. CDR3 region: CASSEQDYEQYF. The CDR3 DNA follows: TGTGCCAGCAGTGAGCAGGACTACGAGCAGTACTTC.

J is TRBJ2-7 and V is TRBV15; the D gene is possibly TRBD2 (6 bases). The CDR3 consists of 16 residues. Trimming cost V 7 bases and J 5 bases, with 24 bases left between them. Germline assignment: CDR1 LNHNV and CDR2 YYDKDF (reference sequence). The chain's CDR3 is CATKREVGLAMDEQYF. In DNA, the CDR3 is TGTGCCACCAAGAGGGAGGTTGGGCTAGCCATGGACGAGCAGTACTTC.

The rearrangement joins TRBV12-3 or TRBV12-4 to TRBJ2-1; D is ambiguous. The CDR3 has 12 residues. V lost 6 bases and J lost 7, with 10 bases in between. DNA for the CDR3: TGTGCCAGCAGCTACACCGGGAATGAGCAGTTCTTC. Residues: CASSYTGNEQFF.

The CDR3 here is CASSYQARETQYF. The DNA of the CDR3 is TGTGCCAGCAGTTACCAGGCCCGGGAGACCCAGTACTTC. The rearrangement joins TRBV6-5 to TRBJ2-5; D ambiguous. CDR1 and CDR2 (germline): MNHEY, SVGAGI. The germline V and J ends were trimmed by 2 bases and 5 bases, with 9 bases remaining between them. The CDR3 extends over 13 amino acids.